The following is a T cell receptor beta chain sequence with its context. Trimming left V 3 bases short and J 4 bases short, with 15 bases between. Looked up from germline, CDR1 is LNHNV and CDR2 is YYDKDF (reference sequence). The CDR3 consists of 15 residues. This record belongs to a study of blood T cell repertoires in COVID-19. The assay was immunoSEQ multiplex PCR, and TCRdb's table has in-frame clones only and misses some. This table has about 210,000 clones, about 86% appearing once. Sequencing used PBMCs or T cells enriched from blood (not recorded which). The receptor was isolated from a middle-aged woman with acute COVID-19. V is TRBV15 and J is TRBJ1-2; the D gene is possibly TRBD1 (6 bases). This chain's CDR3 is CATSRGRGVSYGYTF. Here the CDR3 DNA reads TGTGCCACCAGCAGGGGCAGGGGCGTCAGCTATGGCTACACCTTC.